The 19 T cell receptor beta chains reported below all come from one sample, sequenced in a study of OX40 agonist ivuxolimab in advanced cancers. Produced via immunoSEQ multiplex PCR; TCRdb's table is partial and in-frame only. The sample lists tens of thousands of clones, around 85% occurring once. Sequenced here: CD4+ or CD8+ T cells sorted from blood, sampled in a trial of the OX40 agonist ivuxolimab. Every receptor here comes from an adult with an advanced solid tumor such as melanoma, head and neck, liver or kidney cancer.

This clone was observed a single time. J is TRBJ2-7 and V is TRBV4-2; 10 nucleotides line up with TRBD1. Losses at the gene ends were 4 bases for V and 4 bases for J; bases not matched to a gene: 1. Germline V gives CDR1 LGHNA, CDR2 YNFKEQ. CDR3 length: 13 amino acids. CDR3 sequence: CASSRDRGYEQYF. CDR3 DNA: TGTGCCAGCAGCCGGGACAGGGGTTACGAGCAGTACTTC.

The chain recombines TRBV6-1 with TRBJ1-2, with D tentatively TRBD1 (5 bases). Per germline, CDR1 MNHNS and CDR2 SASEGT. Trimming took off 6 bases at V and 4 bases at J, with 12 bases between the two ends. CDR3 length equals 13 residues. The CDR3 sequence: CASRAGGGYGYTF. The CDR3 DNA reads TGTGCCAGCAGGGCCGGGGGTGGCTATGGCTACACCTTC.

This chain links TRBV19 with TRBJ2-2; TRBD2 is a possible D gene (5 bases). Germline lookup yields CDR1 LNHDA and CDR2 SQIVND (reference sequence). CDR3 length equals 15 residues. V gave up 6 bases and J gave up 1 base, with 12 bases separating them. This CDR3 reads CASSRSGGNTGELFF. Written as DNA, the CDR3 is TGTGCCAGTAGCAGGAGTGGAGGGAACACCGGGGAGCTGTTTTTT.

This clone was seen a single time. A junction end diverges from the germline sequence, so it may reflect a read error. The same CDR3 arises from other DNA sequences in this sample as well. The V call is TRBV7-3, the J call TRBJ2-1, with 8 bases fitting TRBD1. This CDR3 is 16 amino acids long. The germline V gene encodes CDR1 SGHTA and CDR2 FQGTGA. CDR3 region: CASSLTAGTGYNEQFF. The CDR3 coding sequence is TGTGCCAGCAGCCTAACTGCCGGGACAGGATACAATGAGCAGTTCTTC.

The chain employs TRBV5-1 and TRBJ2-4; unclear D gene. Germline V CDR1 and CDR2: SGHRS, YFSETQ. Trimming removed 1 base at V and 7 bases at J, with 12 bases between. The CDR3 has 14 amino acids. CDR3 sequence: CASSLQAGRNIQYF. DNA for the CDR3: TGCGCCAGCAGCTTGCAGGCCGGAAGGAACATTCAGTACTTC. The full variable domain, its missing parts supplied by reference TRBV5-1 and TRBJ2-4, is KAGVTQTPRYLIKTRGQQVTLSCSPISGHRSVSWYQQTPGQGLQFLFEYFSETQRNKGNFPGRFSGRQFSNSRSEMNVSTLELGDSALYLCASSLQAGRNIQYFGAGTRLSVL.

J is TRBJ2-3 and V is TRBV6-1, with 13 bases that match TRBD2. Germline CDR1 MNHNS, CDR2 SASEGT. The J segment lost 2 bases and the V segment lost 4 bases, leaving 3 bases of the junction unmatched. The CDR3 runs to 16 residues. The CDR3 is CASSGLAGGFTDTQYF. The DNA of the CDR3 is TGTGCCAGCAGTGGACTAGCGGGAGGATTCACAGATACGCAGTATTTT.

This clone appeared once. The chain is built from TRBV7-9 and TRBJ2-5; 8 nucleotides align to TRBD1. Germline V lookup: CDR1 SEHNR, CDR2 FQNEAQ (reference sequence). This CDR3 region has 14 residues. J lost 1 base, V lost 3 bases, and 1 base had no gene match. CDR3 residues: CASSFDRGQETQYF. The DNA for the CDR3 is TGTGCCAGCAGCTTCGACAGGGGCCAAGAGACCCAGTACTTC.

V usage is TRBV27 and J usage is TRBJ2-3; the match to TRBD1 covers 7 bases. Germline assignment: CDR1 MNHEY and CDR2 SMNVEV (reference sequence). This CDR3 has 15 amino acids. Germline trimming cut 6 bases from V and 1 base from J; bases unmatched to any gene: 7. The CDR3 DNA reads as TGTGCCAGCAGCCCGGGACAGTTTGGCACAGATACGCAGTATTTT. Translation gives CASSPGQFGTDTQYF.

This clone appeared a single time. The chain joins TRBV18 to TRBJ2-1, with a tentative D call TRBD2 (6 bases). V gave up 3 bases and J gave up 8 bases, with 11 bases separating them. This CDR3 has 13 amino acids. Per germline, CDR1 KGHSH and CDR2 LQKENI. This chain's CDR3 is CASSPLGEDEQFF. The DNA of the CDR3 is TGTGCCAGCTCACCTTTAGGGGAGGATGAGCAGTTCTTC.

The rearrangement links TRBV9 to TRBJ2-7; D gene uncertain. Trimming stripped 0 bases from V and 2 bases from J, with 9 bases between. CDR3 length: 14 residues. From germline, CDR1 is SGDLS and CDR2 YYNGEE. The CDR3 nucleotides read TGTGCCAGCAGCGTAGGTTCCACCCCCTACGAGCAGTACTTC. Amino acids: CASSVGSTPYEQYF.

V is TRBV6-5 and J is TRBJ2-7; no definite D call. The CDR3 contains 13 residues. Trimming stripped 0 bases from V and 3 bases from J, with 6 bases between. Germline values: CDR1 MNHEY, CDR2 SVGAGI. CDR3 sequence: CASSYSKNYEQYF. Here the CDR3 DNA reads TGTGCCAGCAGTTACTCTAAGAACTACGAGCAGTACTTC.

This rearrangement joins TRBV5-5 to TRBJ2-1; 9 nucleotides line up with TRBD2. J was trimmed by 4 bases and V by 4 bases; bases with no gene match: 9. The CDR3 runs 16 residues. CDR1 and CDR2 (germline): SGHKS, YYEKEE (reference sequence). The CDR3 region is CASSPLAGVDYNEQFF. For the CDR3, the DNA is TGTGCCAGCAGCCCGTTAGCGGGAGTGGATTACAATGAGCAGTTCTTC.

The CDR3 reads CASSLAVTGSYNEQFF. CDR3 in DNA: TGTGCCAGCAGCTTGGCTGTGACGGGCTCCTACAATGAGCAGTTCTTC. V is TRBV5-6 and J is TRBJ2-1; D unclear. V was clipped by 0 bases and J by 0 bases, with 10 bases between them. The CDR3 covers 16 residues. Germline CDR1 is SGHDT and CDR2 is YYEEEE. The entire variable domain, with the rest obtained from reference TRBV5-6 and TRBJ2-1, is as follows: DAGVTQSPTHLIKTRGQQVTLRCSPKSGHDTVSWYQQALGQGPQFIFQYYEEEERQRGNFPDRFSGHQFPNYSSELNVNALLLGDSALYLCASSLAVTGSYNEQFFGPGTRLTVL.

Only a few counts were recorded for this clone. This chain links TRBV28 with TRBJ2-7; TRBD2 might be the D (5 bases). The V gene lost 7 bases and the J gene lost 7 bases, with 14 bases spanning the gap. The CDR3 is made up of 12 amino acids. Germline values: CDR1 MDHEN, CDR2 SYDVKM. CDR3 DNA sequence: TGTGCCAGCATGCTGGCCCCGGGAGAGCAGTACTTC. Amino acid sequence: CASMLAPGEQYF.

The genes are TRBV14 and TRBJ2-5, with TRBD2 as a possible D gene (6 bases). This CDR3 is built from 14 residues. Germline V gene sequence: CDR1 SGHDN, CDR2 FVKESK. The ends were cut back, 4 bases at V and 1 base at J, with 10 bases in the middle. CDR3 protein: CASSRRDFQETQYF. DNA for the CDR3: TGTGCCAGCAGCCGACGGGACTTCCAAGAGACCCAGTACTTC.

The rearrangement uses TRBV28 and TRBJ1-4, with D possibly being TRBD1 (5 bases). The germline V and J ends were trimmed by 1 base and 10 bases, with 13 bases remaining between them. The germline V gene has CDR1 MDHEN and CDR2 SYDVKM. This CDR3 region has 14 residues. The CDR3 region is CASSLYGGVRKLFF. The CDR3 nucleotides read TGTGCCAGCAGTTTATATGGGGGGGTAAGAAAACTGTTTTTT. Full variable domain (outside the CDR3, taken from reference TRBV28 and TRBJ1-4): DVKVTQSSRYLVKRTGEKVFLECVQDMDHENMFWYRQDPGLGLRLIYFSYDVKMKEKGDIPEGYSVSREKKERFSLILESASTNQTSMYLCASSLYGGVRKLFFGSGTQLSVL.

The sample holds a few counts of this clone. The rearrangement uses TRBV7-2 and TRBJ1-5, with D perhaps matching TRBD1 (5 bases). V lost 1 base and J 5 bases, leaving 15 bases between the germline ends. CDR1 is SGHTA, CDR2 FQGNSA, per germline. There are 16 residues in the CDR3. The CDR3 reads CASSLVGGGADQPQHF. CDR3 DNA: TGTGCCAGCAGCTTAGTGGGGGGGGGTGCCGATCAGCCCCAGCATTTT.

The chain uses TRBV5-5 and TRBJ2-5; the match to TRBD1 covers 9 bases. This CDR3 has 14 amino acids. The germline CDR1 and CDR2 sequences are SGHKS and YYEKEE (reference sequence). V was clipped by 3 bases and J by 5 bases; unmatched bases: 5. The DNA of the CDR3 is TGTGCCAGCAGCTCACCAGACAGGGGGGAGACCCAGTACTTC. Translated, it gives CASSSPDRGETQYF.

This chain connects TRBV7-2 to TRBJ2-7, with D uncertain. From germline, CDR1 is SGHTA and CDR2 FQGNSA. With 1 base removed from V and 0 bases from J, the gap between germline ends came to 16 bases. CDR3 length: 17 residues. The CDR3 region has the DNA TGTGCCAGCAGCTTAGACCCCCATAATCCGAGCTCCTACGAGCAGTACTTC. Amino acids: CASSLDPHNPSSYEQYF.